These 3 T cell receptor beta chains originate from one sample sequenced in a study of blood T cell repertoires in COVID-19. Libraries were prepared by immunoSEQ multiplex PCR; TCRdb keeps only in-frame clonotypes and omits some of them. Here the sample spans approximately 200,000 clones, approximately 88% being singletons. Sequencing used PBMCs or T cells enriched from blood (not recorded which). All receptors come from a man aged 18 to 30 with acute COVID-19.

The sample holds one count of this clone. CDR3 sequence (DNA): TGTGCCAGTAGTATACAACAGGGGGGACCCTACGAGCAGTACTTC. Translating it yields CASSIQQGGPYEQYF. The chain employs TRBV19 and TRBJ2-7; 8 bases fit TRBD1. The V segment lost 2 bases and the J segment 2 bases; nucleotides outside the gene matches: 5. Germline V gene sequence: CDR1 LNHDA, CDR2 SQIVND (reference sequence). The length of the CDR3 is 15 residues. The whole variable domain, filled in from reference TRBV19 and TRBJ2-7, reads DGGITQSPKYLFRKEGQNVTLSCEQNLNHDAMYWYRQDPGQGLRLIYYSQIVNDFQKGDIAEGYSVSREKKESFPLTVTSAQKNPTAFYLCASSIQQGGPYEQYFGPGTRLTVT.

The J gene is TRBJ2-5, the V gene TRBV5-1, with TRBD1 matching over 9 bases. This CDR3 region has 14 residues. V was pared by 2 bases and J by 6 bases, with 5 bases of the junction left unmatched. Looked up from germline, CDR1 is SGHRS and CDR2 is YFSETQ. The CDR3 loop is CASSLTGGLKTQYF. As DNA, the CDR3 is TGCGCCAGCAGCTTAACAGGGGGCTTGAAGACCCAGTACTTC. Full variable domain (rest looked up from reference TRBV5-1 and TRBJ2-5): KAGVTQTPRYLIKTRGQQVTLSCSPISGHRSVSWYQQTPGQGLQFLFEYFSETQRNKGNFPGRFSGRQFSNSRSEMNVSTLELGDSALYLCASSLTGGLKTQYFGPGTRLLVL.

This chain connects TRBV7-2 to TRBJ2-7; 10 bases line up with TRBD1. This CDR3 comprises 14 residues. Unmatched junction bases numbered 3, after V lost 5 bases and J lost 2 bases. Germline V gene data show CDR1 as SGHTA and CDR2 as FQGNSA. The CDR3 sequence is CASSETGGTYEQYF. The DNA for the CDR3 is TGTGCCAGCAGCGAGACAGGGGGCACCTACGAGCAGTACTTC.